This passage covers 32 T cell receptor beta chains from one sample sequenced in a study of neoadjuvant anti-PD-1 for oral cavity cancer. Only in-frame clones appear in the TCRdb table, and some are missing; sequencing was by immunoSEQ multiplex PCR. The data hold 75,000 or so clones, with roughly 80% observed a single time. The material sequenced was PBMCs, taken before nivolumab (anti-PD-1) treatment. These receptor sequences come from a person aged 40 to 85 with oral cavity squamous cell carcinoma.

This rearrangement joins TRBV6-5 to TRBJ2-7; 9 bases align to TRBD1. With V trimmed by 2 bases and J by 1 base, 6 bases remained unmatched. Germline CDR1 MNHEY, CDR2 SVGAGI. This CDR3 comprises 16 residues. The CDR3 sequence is CASSYRWGQGSYEQYF. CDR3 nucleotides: TGTGCCAGCAGTTACCGGTGGGGACAGGGTTCCTACGAGCAGTACTTC.

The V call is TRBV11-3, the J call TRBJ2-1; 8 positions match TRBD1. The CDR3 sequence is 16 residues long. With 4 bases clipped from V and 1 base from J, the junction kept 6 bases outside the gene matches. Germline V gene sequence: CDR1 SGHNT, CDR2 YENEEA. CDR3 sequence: CASSSSRQGSYNEQFF. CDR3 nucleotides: TGTGCCAGCAGCTCGAGTCGACAGGGGTCCTACAATGAGCAGTTCTTC.

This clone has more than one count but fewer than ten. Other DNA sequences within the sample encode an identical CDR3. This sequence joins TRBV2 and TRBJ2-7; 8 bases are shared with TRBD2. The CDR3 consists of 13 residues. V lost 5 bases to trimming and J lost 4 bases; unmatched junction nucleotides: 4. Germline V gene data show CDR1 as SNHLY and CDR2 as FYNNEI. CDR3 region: CASSPGLGYEQYF. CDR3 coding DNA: TGTGCCAGCAGTCCGGGACTAGGTTACGAGCAGTACTTC.

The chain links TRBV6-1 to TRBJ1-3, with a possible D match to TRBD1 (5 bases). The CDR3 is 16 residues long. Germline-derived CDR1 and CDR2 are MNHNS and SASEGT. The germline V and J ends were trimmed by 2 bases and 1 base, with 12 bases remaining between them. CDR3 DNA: TGTGCCAGCAGTGAAAACATCGGGACGTCTGGAAACACCATATATTTT. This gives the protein CASSENIGTSGNTIYF.

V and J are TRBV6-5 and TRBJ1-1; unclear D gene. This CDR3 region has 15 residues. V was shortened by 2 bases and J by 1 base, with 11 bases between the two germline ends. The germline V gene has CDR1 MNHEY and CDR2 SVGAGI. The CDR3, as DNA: TGTGCCAGCAGTTACCCACACTTCCCGAACACTGAAGCTTTCTTT. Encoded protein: CASSYPHFPNTEAFF.

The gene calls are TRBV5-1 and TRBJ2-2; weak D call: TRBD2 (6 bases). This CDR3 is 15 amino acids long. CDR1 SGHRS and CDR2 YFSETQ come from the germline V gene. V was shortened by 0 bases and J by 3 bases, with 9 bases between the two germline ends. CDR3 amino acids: CASSLELAYTGELFF. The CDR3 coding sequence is TGCGCCAGCAGCTTGGAGCTAGCGTACACCGGGGAGCTGTTTTTT.

CDR3 coding DNA: TGTGCCAGCAGCTTAGTTCGGCTAGGCGGCGGGGAGCTGTTTTTT. Amino acids: CASSLVRLGGGELFF. The gene calls are TRBV7-6 and TRBJ2-2; D unresolved. With 1 base removed from V and 7 bases from J, the gap between germline ends came to 13 bases. The CDR3 runs to 15 residues. Germline lookup yields CDR1 SGHVS and CDR2 FNYEAQ.

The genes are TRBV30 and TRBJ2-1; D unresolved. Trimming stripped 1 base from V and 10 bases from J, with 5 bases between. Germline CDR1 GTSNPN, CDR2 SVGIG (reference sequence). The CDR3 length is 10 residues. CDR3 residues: CAWSGGEQFF. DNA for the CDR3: TGTGCCTGGAGTGGGGGAGAGCAGTTCTTC.

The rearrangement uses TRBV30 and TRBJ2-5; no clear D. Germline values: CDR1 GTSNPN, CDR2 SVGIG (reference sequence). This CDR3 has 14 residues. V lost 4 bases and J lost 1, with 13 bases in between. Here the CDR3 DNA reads TGTGCCTGGACACCCCGGATCACCCAAGAGACCCAGTACTTC. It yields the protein CAWTPRITQETQYF. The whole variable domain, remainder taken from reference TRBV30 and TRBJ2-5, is SQTIHQWPATLVQPVGSPLSLECTVEGTSNPNLYWYRQAAGRGLQLLFYSVGIGQISSEVPQNLSASRPQDRQFILSSKKLLLSDSGFYLCAWTPRITQETQYFGPGTRLLVL.

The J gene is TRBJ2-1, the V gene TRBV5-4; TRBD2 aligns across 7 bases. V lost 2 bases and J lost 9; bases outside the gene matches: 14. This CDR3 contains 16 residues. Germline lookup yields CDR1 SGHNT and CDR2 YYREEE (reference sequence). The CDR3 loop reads CASSLPGTTSPREQFF. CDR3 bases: TGTGCCAGCAGCTTACCAGGGACTACCTCTCCGCGTGAGCAGTTCTTC.

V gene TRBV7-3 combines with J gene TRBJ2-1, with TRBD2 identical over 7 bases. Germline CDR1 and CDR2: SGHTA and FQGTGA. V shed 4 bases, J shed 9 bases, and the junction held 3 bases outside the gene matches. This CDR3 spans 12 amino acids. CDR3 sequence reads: CASSSGGVEQFF. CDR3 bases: TGTGCCAGCAGCTCGGGGGGTGTTGAGCAGTTCTTC.

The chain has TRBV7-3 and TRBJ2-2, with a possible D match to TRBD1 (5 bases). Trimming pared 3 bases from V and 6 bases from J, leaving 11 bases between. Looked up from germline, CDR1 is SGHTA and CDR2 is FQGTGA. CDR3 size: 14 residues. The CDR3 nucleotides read TGTGCCAGCAGCTTCGACAGTTCCCCCGGGGAGCTGTTTTTT. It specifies CASSFDSSPGELFF.

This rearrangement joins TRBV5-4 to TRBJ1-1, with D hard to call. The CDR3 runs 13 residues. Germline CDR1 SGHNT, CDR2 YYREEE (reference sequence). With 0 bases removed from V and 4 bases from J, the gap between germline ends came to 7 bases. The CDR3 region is CASSLDSGTEAFF. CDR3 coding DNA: TGTGCCAGCAGCTTGGATAGCGGCACTGAAGCTTTCTTT.

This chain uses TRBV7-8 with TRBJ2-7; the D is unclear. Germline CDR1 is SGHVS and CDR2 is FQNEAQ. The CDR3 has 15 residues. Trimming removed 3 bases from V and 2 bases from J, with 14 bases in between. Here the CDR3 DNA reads TGTGCCAGCAGCTTGAACAGCCAAACTACCTACGAGCAGTACTTC. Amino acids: CASSLNSQTTYEQYF.

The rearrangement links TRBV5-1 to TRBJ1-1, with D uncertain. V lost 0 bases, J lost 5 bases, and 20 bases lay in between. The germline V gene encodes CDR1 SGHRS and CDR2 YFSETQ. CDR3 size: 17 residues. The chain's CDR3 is CASSLGSSALGVTEAFF. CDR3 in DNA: TGCGCCAGCAGCTTGGGGTCGTCCGCCCTGGGAGTGACTGAAGCTTTCTTT.

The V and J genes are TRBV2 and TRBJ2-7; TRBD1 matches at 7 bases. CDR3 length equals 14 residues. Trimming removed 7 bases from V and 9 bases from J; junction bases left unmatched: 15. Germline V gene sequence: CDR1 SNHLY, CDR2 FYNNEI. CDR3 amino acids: CASTGTEFTFRQYF. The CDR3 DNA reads TGTGCCAGCACCGGGACAGAATTTACTTTTCGGCAGTACTTC. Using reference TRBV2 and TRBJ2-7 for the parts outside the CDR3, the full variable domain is EPEVTQTPSHQVTQMGQEVILRCVPISNHLYFYWYRQILGQKVEFLVSFYNNEISEKSEIFDDQFSVERPDGSNFTLKIRSTKLEDSAMYFCASTGTEFTFRQYFGPGTRLTVT.

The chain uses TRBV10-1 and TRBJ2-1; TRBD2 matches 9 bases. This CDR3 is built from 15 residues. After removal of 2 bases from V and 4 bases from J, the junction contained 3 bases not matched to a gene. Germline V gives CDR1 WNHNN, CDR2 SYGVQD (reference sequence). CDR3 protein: CASSERREGYNEQFF. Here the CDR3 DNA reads TGCGCCAGCAGTGAGAGGCGGGAGGGATACAATGAGCAGTTCTTC.

The CDR3 spells CASSLGGVIGTYEQYF. CDR3 sequence (DNA): TGTGCCAGCAGTTTAGGAGGGGTGATAGGGACCTACGAGCAGTACTTC. The chain employs TRBV28 and TRBJ2-7, with D maybe TRBD2 (6 bases). Germline V lookup: CDR1 MDHEN, CDR2 SYDVKM. V was clipped by 2 bases and J by 2 bases, with 16 bases between them. The CDR3 length is 16 residues.

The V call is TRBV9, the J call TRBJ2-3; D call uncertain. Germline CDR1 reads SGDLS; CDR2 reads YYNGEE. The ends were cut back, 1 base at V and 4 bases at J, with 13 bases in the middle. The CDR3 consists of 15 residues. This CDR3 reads CASSVSGLNPDTQYF. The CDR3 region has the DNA TGTGCCAGCAGCGTATCGGGCCTTAATCCAGATACGCAGTATTTT.

CDR3 in amino acids: CASSHGEFGADTQYF. The CDR3 DNA reads TGCGCCAGCAGCCATGGGGAATTCGGGGCGGATACGCAGTATTTT. This chain connects TRBV4-1 to TRBJ2-3; D may correspond to TRBD1 or TRBD2 (5 bases each). The V gene's germline CDR1 is MGHRA and CDR2 YSYEKL. This CDR3 spans 15 amino acids. The V end lost 3 bases, the J end lost 6 bases, and 16 bases lay between the germline ends.

The chain's CDR3 is CASSSRTGPYAEQFF. DNA of the CDR3: TGCGCCAGCAGTTCCCGGACAGGGCCCTACGCTGAGCAGTTCTTC. The chain employs TRBV10-1 and TRBJ2-1, with 8 bases identical to TRBD1. Trimming took 5 bases from V and 9 from J; bases not matched to a gene: 12. The germline CDR1 and CDR2 sequences are WNHNN and SYGVQD (reference sequence). This CDR3 is 15 amino acids long.

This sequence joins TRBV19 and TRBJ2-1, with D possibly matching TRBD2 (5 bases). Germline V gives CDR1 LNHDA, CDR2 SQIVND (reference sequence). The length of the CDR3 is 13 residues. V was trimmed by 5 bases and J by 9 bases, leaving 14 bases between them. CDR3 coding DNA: TGTGCCAGTAGTCCCGACTATATAGCTGAGCAGTTCTTC. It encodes CASSPDYIAEQFF.

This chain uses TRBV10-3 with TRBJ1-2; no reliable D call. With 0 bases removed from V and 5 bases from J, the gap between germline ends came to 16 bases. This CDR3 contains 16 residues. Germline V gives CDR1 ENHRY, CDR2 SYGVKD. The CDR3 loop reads CAISESPGPKGYGYTF. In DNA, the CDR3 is TGTGCCATCAGTGAGTCTCCGGGCCCTAAAGGGTATGGCTACACCTTC.

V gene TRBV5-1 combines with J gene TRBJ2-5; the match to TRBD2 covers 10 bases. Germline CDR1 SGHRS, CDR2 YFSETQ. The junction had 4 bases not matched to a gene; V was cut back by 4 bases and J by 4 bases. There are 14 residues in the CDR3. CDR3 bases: TGCGCCAGCAGCCGGACTAGCGGCACAGAGACCCAGTACTTC. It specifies CASSRTSGTETQYF.

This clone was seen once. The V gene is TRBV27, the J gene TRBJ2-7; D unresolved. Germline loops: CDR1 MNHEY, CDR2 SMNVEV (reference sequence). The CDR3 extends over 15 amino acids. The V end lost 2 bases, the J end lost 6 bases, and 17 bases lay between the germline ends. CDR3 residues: CASSLASLSTGEQYF. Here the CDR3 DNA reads TGTGCCAGCAGTTTAGCCTCTCTCTCTACGGGCGAGCAGTACTTC.

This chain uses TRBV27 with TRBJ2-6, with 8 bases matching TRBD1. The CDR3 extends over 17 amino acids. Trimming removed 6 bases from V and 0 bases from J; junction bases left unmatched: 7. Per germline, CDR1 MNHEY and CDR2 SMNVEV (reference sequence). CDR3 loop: CASSSGTGFSGANVLTF. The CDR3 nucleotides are TGTGCCAGCAGCTCCGGGACAGGCTTCTCTGGGGCCAACGTCCTGACTTTC.

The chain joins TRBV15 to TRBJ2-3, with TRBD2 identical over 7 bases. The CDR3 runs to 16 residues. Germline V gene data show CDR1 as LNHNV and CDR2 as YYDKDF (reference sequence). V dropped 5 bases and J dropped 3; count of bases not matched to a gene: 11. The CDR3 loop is CATSRGRAGATDTQYF. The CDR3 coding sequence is TGTGCCACCAGCCGAGGCAGGGCGGGAGCGACAGATACGCAGTATTTT.

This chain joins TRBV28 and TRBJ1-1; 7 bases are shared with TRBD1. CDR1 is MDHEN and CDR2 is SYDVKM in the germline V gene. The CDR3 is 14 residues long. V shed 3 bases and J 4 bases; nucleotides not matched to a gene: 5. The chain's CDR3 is CASSFGTVGTEAFF. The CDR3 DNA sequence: TGTGCCAGCAGTTTTGGGACAGTAGGCACTGAAGCTTTCTTT.

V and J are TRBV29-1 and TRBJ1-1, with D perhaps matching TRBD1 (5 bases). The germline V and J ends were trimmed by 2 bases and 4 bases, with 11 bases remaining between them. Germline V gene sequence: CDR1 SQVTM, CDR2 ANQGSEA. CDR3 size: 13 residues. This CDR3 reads CSVETTGGTEAFF. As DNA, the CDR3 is TGCAGCGTTGAAACAACTGGGGGCACTGAAGCTTTCTTT.

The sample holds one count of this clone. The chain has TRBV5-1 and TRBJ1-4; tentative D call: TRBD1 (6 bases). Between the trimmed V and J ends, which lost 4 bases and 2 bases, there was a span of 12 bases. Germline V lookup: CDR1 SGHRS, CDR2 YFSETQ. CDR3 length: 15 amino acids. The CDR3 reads CASSPQGLTNEKLFF. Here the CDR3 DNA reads TGCGCCAGCAGCCCACAGGGTCTGACTAATGAAAAACTGTTTTTT.

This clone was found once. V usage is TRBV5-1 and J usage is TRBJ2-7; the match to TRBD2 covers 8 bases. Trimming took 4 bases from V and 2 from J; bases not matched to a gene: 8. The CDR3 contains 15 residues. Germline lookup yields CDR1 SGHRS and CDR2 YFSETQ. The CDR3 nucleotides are TGCGCCAGCAGCGTCACAGGCGGGGGGCCCTACGAGCAGTACTTC. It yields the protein CASSVTGGGPYEQYF.

Written as DNA, the CDR3 is TGTGCCAGCAGTCCCTACGGACAGGGGGCCGGATACGAGCAGTACTTC. This gives the protein CASSPYGQGAGYEQYF. The chain links TRBV28 to TRBJ2-7, with 11 bases matching TRBD1. In germline, CDR1 is MDHEN, CDR2 SYDVKM. With V trimmed by 5 bases and J by 4 bases, 10 bases remained unmatched. The CDR3 covers 16 residues.